This T cell receptor beta chain was observed in a study of spatial heterogeneity in lung cancer. Across the study: Detection of beta-chain sequences consistently exceeded that of alpha-chain sequences. Points from the study as a whole: Tumor TCRs that were ubiquitous and expanded showed up in blood more at resection than follow-up.

With regard to this clonotype: Antigen specificity is unknown.

The V and J ends lost 3 bases and 0 bases respectively, with 15 bases between them. The germline CDR1 and CDR2 sequences are MNHNY and SVGAGI (reference sequence). The CDR3 has 16 residues. Time point of the sample: sample taken at primary tumor resection. Whole RNA from tumor, nontumor lung or frozen PBMC was sequenced unsorted. The donors were about 67 patients with non-small cell lung cancer that was early-stage and untreated. In the library, each TCR cDNA molecule bore its own unique molecular identifier. MiXCR, applied by TCRdb to the 5' RACE reads, yields one record per CDR3 protein. The sample yields roughly 1,500 distinct CDR3 sequences, around 46% seen once.

The material was PBMCs, obtained at surgery. The rearrangement uses TRBV6-6 and TRBJ2-7, with a tentative D call TRBD2 (5 bases). The TCR originated in a female donor with early-stage non-small cell lung cancer. The CDR3 coding sequence is TGTGCCAGCAGTTATGGAGACGGGATTAGCTCCTACGAGCAGTACTTC. Its protein product is CASSYGDGISSYEQYF.